This T cell receptor beta chain was captured by sequencing in a study of CD8+CD57+ T cells in acquired aplastic anemia. Study overall: Average DNA yield from sorted CD4+ and CD8+ cells was around 3.2 ug. On average, healthy donors gave 10 million to 14 million reads for CD4+ cells.

TCR beta VDJ and CDR3 profiles were obtained from a genomic DNA template. TCRdb ran MiXCR on the reads and lists one entry per CDR3 protein. The profile shows some 140,000 distinct CDR3 sequences, around two fifths of them singletons. The CDR3 length is 14 residues. Germline V gives CDR1 ENHRY, CDR2 SYGVKD. J lost 6 bases, V lost 6 bases, and 5 bases had no gene match. Sequences were obtained from sorted CD4+, CD8+, or CD8+CD57+ T cells (not recorded which) from PBMCs. The chain has TRBV10-3 and TRBJ1-6, with 7 bases fitting TRBD1. This sequence was found in a human donor in good health, serving as a control. CDR3 in DNA: TGTGCCATCAGAGGAACAGGGGCTAATTCACCCCTCCACTTT. It is translated as CAIRGTGANSPLHF.